The source of this TCR beta chain is a study of T cells after yellow fever vaccination. The germline gives CDR1 SQVTM, CDR2 ANQGSEA. With 3 bases clipped from V and 0 bases from J, the junction kept 7 bases outside the gene matches. The CDR3 is made up of 15 amino acids. TCRdb reprocessed the 5' RACE reads via MiXCR and lists one record per CDR3 protein. The profile covers some 420,000 distinct CDR3 sequences, with about 19% appearing a single time and 15% to 20% taken by the ten largest. In its sample, this clonotype was seen a few times. This material consisted of PBMCs, taken before the yellow fever booster vaccination. The gene calls are TRBV29-1 and TRBJ1-1, with TRBD1 identical over 7 bases. This receptor was taken from a man in his late teens or twenties who received the YFV17D yellow fever vaccine. The chain's CDR3 is CSVEGRQGMNTEAFF. CDR3 DNA: TGCAGCGTTGAGGGCCGACAGGGAATGAACACTGAAGCTTTCTTT.